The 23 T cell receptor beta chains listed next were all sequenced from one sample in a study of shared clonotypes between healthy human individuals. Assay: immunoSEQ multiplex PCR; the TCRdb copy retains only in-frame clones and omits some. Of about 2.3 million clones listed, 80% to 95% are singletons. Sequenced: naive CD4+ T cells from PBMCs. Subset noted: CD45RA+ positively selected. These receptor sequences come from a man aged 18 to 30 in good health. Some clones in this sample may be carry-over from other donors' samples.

For the CDR3, the DNA is TGTGCCAGCAGTTTATCCTTTCCAGACAGGAACACTGAAGCTTTCTTT. It encodes CASSLSFPDRNTEAFF. The V call is TRBV28, the J call TRBJ1-1; a possible D gene is TRBD1 (5 bases). There are 16 residues in the CDR3. The ends were cut back, 1 base at V and 1 base at J, with 13 bases in the middle. Germline CDR1 and CDR2: MDHEN and SYDVKM.

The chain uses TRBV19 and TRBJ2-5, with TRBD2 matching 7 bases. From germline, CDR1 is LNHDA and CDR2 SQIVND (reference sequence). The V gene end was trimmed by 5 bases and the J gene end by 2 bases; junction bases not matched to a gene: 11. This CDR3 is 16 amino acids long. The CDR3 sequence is CASSSGLGFGQETQYF. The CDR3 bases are TGTGCCAGTAGTTCCGGACTAGGTTTCGGACAAGAGACCCAGTACTTC.

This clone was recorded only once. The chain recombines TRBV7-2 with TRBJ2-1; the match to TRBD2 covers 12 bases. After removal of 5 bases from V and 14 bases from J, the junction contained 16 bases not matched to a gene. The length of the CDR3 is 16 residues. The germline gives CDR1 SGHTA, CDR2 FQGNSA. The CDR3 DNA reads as TGTGCCAGCAGCCCGCCGGGACTAGCGGGCCCGGGGGAGGAGTTCTTC. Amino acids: CASSPPGLAGPGEEFF.

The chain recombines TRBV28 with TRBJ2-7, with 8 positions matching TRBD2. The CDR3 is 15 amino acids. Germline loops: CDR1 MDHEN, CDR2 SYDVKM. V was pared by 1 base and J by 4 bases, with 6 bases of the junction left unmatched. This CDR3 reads CASSLYPGGPYEQYF. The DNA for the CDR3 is TGTGCCAGCAGTTTATATCCGGGAGGGCCGTACGAGCAGTACTTC.

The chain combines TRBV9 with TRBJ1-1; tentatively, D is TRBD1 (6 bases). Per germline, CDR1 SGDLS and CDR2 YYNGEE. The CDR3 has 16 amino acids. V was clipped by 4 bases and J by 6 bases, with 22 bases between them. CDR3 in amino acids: CASSLLRGYSASEAFF. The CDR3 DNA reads TGTGCCAGCAGCTTGTTAAGGGGGTACTCTGCATCTGAAGCTTTCTTT.

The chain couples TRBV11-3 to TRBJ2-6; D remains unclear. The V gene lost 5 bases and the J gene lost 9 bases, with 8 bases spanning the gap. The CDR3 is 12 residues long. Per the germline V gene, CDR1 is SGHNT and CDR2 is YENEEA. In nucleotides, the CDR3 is TGTGCCAGCAGCGACGACAACAACGTCCTGACTTTC. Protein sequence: CASSDDNNVLTF. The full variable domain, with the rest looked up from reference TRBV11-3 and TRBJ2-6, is EAGVVQSPRYKIIEKKQPVAFWCNPISGHNTLYWYLQNLGQGPELLIRYENEEAVDDSQLPKDRFSAERLKGVDSTLKIQPAELGDSAVYLCASSDDNNVLTFGAGSRLTVL.

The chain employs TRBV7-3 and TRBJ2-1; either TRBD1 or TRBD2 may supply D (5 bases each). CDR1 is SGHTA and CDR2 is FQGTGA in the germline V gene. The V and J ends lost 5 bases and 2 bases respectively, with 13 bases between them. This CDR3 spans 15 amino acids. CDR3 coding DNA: TGTGCCAGCAGCCCCGGGACGAGCACCTACAATGAGCAGTTCTTC. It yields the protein CASSPGTSTYNEQFF. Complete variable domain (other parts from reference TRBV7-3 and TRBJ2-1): GAGVSQTPSNKVTEKGKYVELRCDPISGHTALYWYRQSLGQGPEFLIYFQGTGAADDSGLPNDRFFAVRPEGSVSTLKIQRTERGDSAVYLCASSPGTSTYNEQFFGPGTRLTVL.

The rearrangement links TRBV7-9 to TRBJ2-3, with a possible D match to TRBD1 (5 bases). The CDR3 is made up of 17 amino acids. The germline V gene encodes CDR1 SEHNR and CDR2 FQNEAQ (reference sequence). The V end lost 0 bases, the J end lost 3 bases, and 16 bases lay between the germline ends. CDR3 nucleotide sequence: TGTGCCAGCAGCTTAGCTTGGTTAGGGGATGGTACAGATACGCAGTATTTT. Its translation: CASSLAWLGDGTDTQYF. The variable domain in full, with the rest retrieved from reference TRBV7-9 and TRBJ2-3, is DTGVSQNPRHKITKRGQNVTFRCDPISEHNRLYWYRQTLGQGPEFLTYFQNEAQLEKSRLLSDRFSAERPKGSFSTLEIQRTEQGDSAMYLCASSLAWLGDGTDTQYFGPGTRLTVL.

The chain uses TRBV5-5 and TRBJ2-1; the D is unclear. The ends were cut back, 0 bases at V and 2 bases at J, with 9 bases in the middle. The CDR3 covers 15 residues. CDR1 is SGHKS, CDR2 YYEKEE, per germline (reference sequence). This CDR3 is CASSLAPSTYNEQFF. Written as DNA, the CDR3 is TGTGCCAGCAGCTTGGCACCGAGTACCTACAATGAGCAGTTCTTC.

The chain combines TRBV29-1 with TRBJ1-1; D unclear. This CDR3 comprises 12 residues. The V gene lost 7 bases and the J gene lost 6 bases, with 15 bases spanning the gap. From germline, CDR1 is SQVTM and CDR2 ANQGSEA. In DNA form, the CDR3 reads TGCAGCGGGTCTTGGGGAGGAGCTGAAGCTTTCTTT. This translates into CSGSWGGAEAFF.

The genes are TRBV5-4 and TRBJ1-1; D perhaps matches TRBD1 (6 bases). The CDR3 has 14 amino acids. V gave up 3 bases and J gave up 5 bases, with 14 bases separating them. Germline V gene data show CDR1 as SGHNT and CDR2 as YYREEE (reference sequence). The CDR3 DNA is TGTGCCAGCAGCTCCGGACAGTTTATGACTGAAGCTTTCTTT. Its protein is CASSSGQFMTEAFF.

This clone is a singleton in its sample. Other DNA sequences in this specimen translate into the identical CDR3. The CDR3 DNA sequence: TGTGCCAGCAGCTCGGGGACAGTCTCCTACGAGCAGTACTTC. Translation: CASSSGTVSYEQYF. The chain has TRBV7-2 and TRBJ2-7; 7 bases match TRBD1. The CDR3 length is 14 residues. V was pared by 4 bases and J by 0 bases, with 3 bases of the junction left unmatched. Germline-derived CDR1 and CDR2 are SGHTA and FQGNSA.

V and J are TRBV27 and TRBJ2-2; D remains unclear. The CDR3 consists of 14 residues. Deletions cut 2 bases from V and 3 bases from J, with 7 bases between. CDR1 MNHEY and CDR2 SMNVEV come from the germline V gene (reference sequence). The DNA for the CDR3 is TGTGCCAGCAGTTTAGATAGATACACCGGGGAGCTGTTTTTT. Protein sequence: CASSLDRYTGELFF.

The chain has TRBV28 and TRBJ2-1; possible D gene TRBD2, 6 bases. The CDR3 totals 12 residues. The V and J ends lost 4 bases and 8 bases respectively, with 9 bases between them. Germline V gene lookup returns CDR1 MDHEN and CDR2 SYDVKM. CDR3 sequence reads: CASSSREHEQFF. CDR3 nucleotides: TGTGCCAGCAGTTCCCGGGAGCATGAGCAGTTCTTC.

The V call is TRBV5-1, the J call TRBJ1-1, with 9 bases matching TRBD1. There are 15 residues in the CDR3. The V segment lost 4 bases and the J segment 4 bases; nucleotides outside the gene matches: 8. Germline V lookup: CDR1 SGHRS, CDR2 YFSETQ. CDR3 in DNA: TGCGCCAGCAGCGGCCTAGGGACAGGGAGCACTGAAGCTTTCTTT. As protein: CASSGLGTGSTEAFF.

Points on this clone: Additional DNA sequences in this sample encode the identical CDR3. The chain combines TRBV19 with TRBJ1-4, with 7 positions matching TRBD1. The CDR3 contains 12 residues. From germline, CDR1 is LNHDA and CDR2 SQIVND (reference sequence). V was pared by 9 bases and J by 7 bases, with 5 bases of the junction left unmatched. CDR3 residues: CASRDRGEKLFF. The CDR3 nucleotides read TGTGCCAGCCGGGACAGAGGTGAAAAACTGTTTTTT.

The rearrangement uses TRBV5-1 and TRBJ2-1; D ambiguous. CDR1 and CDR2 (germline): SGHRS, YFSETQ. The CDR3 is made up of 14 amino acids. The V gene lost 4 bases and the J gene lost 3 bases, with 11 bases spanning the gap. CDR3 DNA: TGCGCCAGCAGCGGGGAAGAGAACTACAATGAGCAGTTCTTC. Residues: CASSGEENYNEQFF.

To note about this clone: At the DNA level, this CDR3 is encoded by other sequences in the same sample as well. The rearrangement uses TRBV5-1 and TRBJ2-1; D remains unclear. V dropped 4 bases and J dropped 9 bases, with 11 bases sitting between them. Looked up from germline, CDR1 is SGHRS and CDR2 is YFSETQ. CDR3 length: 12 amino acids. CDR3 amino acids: CASSPLAGEQFF. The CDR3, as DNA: TGCGCCAGCAGCCCATTAGCTGGTGAGCAGTTCTTC.

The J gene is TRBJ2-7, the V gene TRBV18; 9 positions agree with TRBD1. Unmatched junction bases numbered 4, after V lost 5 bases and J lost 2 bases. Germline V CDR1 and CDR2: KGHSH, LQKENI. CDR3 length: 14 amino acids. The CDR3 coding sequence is TGTGCCAGCTCATCGGGACAGGGTGCCTACGAGCAGTACTTC. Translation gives CASSSGQGAYEQYF.

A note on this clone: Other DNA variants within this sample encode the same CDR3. As DNA, the CDR3 is TGTGCCAGCAGCGCACCGGGACAGGGTTACGAGCAGTACTTC. Encoded protein: CASSAPGQGYEQYF. V and J are TRBV9 and TRBJ2-7, with 9 bases that match TRBD1. V was pared by 3 bases and J by 4 bases, with 5 bases of the junction left unmatched. This CDR3 region has 14 residues. CDR1 SGDLS and CDR2 YYNGEE come from the germline V gene.

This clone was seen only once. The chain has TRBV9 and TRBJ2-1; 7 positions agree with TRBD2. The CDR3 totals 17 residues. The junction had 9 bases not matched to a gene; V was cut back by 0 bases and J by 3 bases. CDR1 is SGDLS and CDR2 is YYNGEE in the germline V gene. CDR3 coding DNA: TGTGCCAGCAGCGTAGGGGGTAAGGCGGGAGTCTACAATGAGCAGTTCTTC. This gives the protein CASSVGGKAGVYNEQFF.

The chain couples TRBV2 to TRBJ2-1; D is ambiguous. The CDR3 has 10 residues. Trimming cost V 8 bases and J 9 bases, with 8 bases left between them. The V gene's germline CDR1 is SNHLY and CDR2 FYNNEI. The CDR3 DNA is TGTGCCAGCGGCTCGGGTGAGCAGTTCTTC. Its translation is CASGSGEQFF.

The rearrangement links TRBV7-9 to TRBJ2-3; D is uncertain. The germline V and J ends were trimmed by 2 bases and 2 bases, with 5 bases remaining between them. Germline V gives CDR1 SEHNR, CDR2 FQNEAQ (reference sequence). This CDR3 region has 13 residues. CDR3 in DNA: TGTGCCAGCAGCTTACACAACACAGATACGCAGTATTTT. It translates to CASSLHNTDTQYF.